This T cell receptor (beta chain) emerged from a study of blood T cell repertoires in COVID-19. Overall study context: Sites across the United States, Italy and Spain contributed samples from acute and convalescent COVID-19. Nucleic acid was either cDNA or gDNA, and it came from T cells, B-cell-depleted T cells, or PBMCs.

V was shortened by 6 bases and J by 0 bases, with 11 bases between the two germline ends. The CDR3 is 14 amino acids. Germline V lookup: CDR1 MNHEY, CDR2 SMNVEV (reference sequence). As handled by the study authors: Cell counts per sample came from amplifying reference gene primers. TCRdb keeps only in-frame clones here, not all; method: immunoSEQ multiplex PCR. That table supplies the V and J calls and clone size; D and trimming were determined from the DNA. The sample lists some 320,000 clones; almost 85% were seen once. The sequence came from a human donor in a cohort sampled during active COVID-19. Sample: peripheral blood. V gene TRBV27 combines with J gene TRBJ1-1, with TRBD1 as a possible D gene (6 bases). CDR3 protein: CASSKGVLNTEAFF. The CDR3 region has the DNA TGTGCCAGCAGCAAGGGGGTTCTGAACACTGAAGCTTTCTTT.